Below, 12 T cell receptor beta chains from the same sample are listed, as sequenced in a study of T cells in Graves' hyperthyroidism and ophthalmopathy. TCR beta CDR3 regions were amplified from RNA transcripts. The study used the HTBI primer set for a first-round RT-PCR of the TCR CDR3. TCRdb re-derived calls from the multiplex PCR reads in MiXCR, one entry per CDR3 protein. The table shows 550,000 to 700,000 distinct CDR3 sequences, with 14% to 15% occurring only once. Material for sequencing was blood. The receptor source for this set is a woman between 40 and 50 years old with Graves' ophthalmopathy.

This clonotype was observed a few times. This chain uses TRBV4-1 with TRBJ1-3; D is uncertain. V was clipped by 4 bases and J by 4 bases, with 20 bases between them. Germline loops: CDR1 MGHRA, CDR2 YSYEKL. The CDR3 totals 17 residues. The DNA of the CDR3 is TGCGCCAGCAGCCTACCTGGAGTAAGGAGAGGGGGAAACACCATATATTTT. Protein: CASSLPGVRRGGNTIYF.

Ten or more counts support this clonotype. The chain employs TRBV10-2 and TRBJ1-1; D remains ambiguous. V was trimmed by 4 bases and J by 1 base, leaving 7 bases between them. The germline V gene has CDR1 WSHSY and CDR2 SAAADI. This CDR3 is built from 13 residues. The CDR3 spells CASSAGRNTEAFF. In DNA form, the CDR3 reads TGCGCCAGCAGTGCCGGGAGGAACACTGAAGCTTTCTTT.

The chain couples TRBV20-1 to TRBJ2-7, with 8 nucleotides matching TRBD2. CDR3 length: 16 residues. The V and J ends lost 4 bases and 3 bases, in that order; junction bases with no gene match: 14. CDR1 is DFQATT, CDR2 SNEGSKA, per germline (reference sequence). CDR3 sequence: CSANRQDGRALYEQYF. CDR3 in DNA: TGCAGTGCTAACAGGCAGGACGGGAGGGCCCTCTACGAGCAGTACTTC.

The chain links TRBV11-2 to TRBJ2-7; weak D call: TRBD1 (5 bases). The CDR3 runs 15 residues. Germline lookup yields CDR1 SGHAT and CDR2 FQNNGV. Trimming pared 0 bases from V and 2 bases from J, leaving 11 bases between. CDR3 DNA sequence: TGTGCCAGCAGCTTAGATGCGACAGCCACCTACGAGCAGTACTTC. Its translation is CASSLDATATYEQYF.

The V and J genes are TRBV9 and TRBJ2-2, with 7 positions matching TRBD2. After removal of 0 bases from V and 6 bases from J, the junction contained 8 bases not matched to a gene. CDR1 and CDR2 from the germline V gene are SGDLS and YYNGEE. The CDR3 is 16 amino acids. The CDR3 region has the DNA TGTGCCAGCAGCGTAGCTAGCGGCGGGGGTCCCGGGGAGCTGTTTTTT. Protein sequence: CASSVASGGGPGELFF.

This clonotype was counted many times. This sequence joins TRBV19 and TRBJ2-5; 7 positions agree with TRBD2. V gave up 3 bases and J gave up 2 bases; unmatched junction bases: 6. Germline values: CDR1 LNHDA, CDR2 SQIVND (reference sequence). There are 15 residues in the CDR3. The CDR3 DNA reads TGTGCCAGTAGTATTGCGGGGAGGGGACAAGAGACCCAGTACTTC. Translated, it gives CASSIAGRGQETQYF.

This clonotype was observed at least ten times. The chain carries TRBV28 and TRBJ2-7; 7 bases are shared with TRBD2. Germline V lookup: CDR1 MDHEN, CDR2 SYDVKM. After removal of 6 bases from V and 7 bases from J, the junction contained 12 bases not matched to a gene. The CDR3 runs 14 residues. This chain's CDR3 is CASSRAGPAREQYF. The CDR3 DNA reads TGTGCCAGCAGCAGAGCGGGACCCGCTAGGGAGCAGTACTTC.

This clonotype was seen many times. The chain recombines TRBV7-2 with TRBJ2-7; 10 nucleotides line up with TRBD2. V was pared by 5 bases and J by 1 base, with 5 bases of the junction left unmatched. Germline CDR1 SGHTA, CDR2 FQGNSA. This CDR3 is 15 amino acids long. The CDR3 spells CASSPGTSASYEQYF. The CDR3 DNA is TGTGCCAGCAGCCCCGGGACTAGCGCATCCTACGAGCAGTACTTC.

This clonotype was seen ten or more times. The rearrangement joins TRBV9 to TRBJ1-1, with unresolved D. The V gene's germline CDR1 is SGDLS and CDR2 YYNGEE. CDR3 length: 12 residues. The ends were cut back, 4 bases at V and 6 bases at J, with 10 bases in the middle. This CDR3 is CASSSIQSEAFF. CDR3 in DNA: TGTGCCAGCAGCTCAATACAGTCTGAAGCTTTCTTT.

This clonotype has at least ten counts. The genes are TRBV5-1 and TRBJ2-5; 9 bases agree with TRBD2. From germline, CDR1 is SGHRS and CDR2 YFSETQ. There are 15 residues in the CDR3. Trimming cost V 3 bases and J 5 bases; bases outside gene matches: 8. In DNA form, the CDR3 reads TGCGCCAGCAGCTATAGCGGGAGAAGGCTGGAGACCCAGTACTTC. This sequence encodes CASSYSGRRLETQYF.

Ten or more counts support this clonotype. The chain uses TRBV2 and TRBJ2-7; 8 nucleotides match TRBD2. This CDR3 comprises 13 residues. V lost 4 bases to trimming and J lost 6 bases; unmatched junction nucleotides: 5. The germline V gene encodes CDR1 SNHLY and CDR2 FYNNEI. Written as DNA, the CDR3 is TGTGCCAGCAGTGCGGGGGGGTTTTCCGAGCAGTACTTC. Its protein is CASSAGGFSEQYF.

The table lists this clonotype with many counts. In DNA form, the CDR3 reads TGTGCCAGCAGCTTGGTTCCGGGAGGTGTAGAGACCCAGTACTTC. Its translation: CASSLVPGGVETQYF. The genes are TRBV5-4 and TRBJ2-5; 7 positions agree with TRBD2. Germline values: CDR1 SGHNT, CDR2 YYREEE (reference sequence). There are 15 residues in the CDR3. V lost 0 bases and J lost 4; bases outside the gene matches: 6.